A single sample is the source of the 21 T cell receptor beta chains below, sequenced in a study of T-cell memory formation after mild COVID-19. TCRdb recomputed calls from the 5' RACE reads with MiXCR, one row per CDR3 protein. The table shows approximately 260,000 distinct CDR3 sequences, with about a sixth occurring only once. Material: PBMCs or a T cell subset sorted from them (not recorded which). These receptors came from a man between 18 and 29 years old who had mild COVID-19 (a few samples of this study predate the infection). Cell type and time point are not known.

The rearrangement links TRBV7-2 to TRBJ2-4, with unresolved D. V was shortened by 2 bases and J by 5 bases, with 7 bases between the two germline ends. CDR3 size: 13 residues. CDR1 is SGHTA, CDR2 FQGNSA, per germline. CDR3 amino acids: CASSLNAENIQYF. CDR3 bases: TGTGCCAGCAGCTTAAATGCGGAAAACATTCAGTACTTC.

CDR3 sequence reads: CATRQGGDTEAFF. Here the CDR3 DNA reads TGTGCCACCAGGCAGGGAGGTGACACTGAAGCTTTCTTT. The chain combines TRBV24-1 with TRBJ1-1; D might be TRBD1 (5 bases). The germline CDR1 and CDR2 sequences are KGHDR and SFDVKD. The CDR3 length is 13 residues. Trimming removed 7 bases from V and 3 bases from J, with 11 bases in between.

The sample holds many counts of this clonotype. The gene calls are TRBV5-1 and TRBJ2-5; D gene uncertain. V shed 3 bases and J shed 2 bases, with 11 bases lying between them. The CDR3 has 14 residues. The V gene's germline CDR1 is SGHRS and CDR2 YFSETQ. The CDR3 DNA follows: TGCGCCAGCAGCTCTATGACCAATCAAGAGACCCAGTACTTC. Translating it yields CASSSMTNQETQYF.

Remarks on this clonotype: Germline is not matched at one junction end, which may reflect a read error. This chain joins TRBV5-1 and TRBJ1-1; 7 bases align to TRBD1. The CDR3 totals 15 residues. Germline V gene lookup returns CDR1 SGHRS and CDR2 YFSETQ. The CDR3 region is CASSLGGTAHPDAFF. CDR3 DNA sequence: TGCGCCAGCAGCTTGGGGGGGACAGCCCATCCTGACGCTTTCTTT.

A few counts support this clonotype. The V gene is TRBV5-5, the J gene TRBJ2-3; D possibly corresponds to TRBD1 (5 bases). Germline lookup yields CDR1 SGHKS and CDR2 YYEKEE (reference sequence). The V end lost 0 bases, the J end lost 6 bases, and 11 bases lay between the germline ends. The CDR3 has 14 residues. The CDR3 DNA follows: TGTGCCAGCAGCTTGGCCCCGGACATGGATACGCAGTATTTT. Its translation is CASSLAPDMDTQYF.

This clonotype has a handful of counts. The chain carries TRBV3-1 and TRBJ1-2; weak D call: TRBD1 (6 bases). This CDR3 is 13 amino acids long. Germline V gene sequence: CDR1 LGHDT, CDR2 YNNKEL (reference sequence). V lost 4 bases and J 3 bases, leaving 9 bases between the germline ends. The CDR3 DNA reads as TGTGCCAGCAGCCTCACAGGGTACTATGGCTACACCTTC. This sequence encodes CASSLTGYYGYTF.

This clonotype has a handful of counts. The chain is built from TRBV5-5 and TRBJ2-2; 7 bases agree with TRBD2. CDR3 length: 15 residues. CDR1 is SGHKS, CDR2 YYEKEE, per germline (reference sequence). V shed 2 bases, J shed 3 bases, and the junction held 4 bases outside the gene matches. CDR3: CASSFRGDHTGELFF. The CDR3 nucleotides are TGTGCCAGCAGCTTCCGGGGGGATCACACCGGGGAGCTGTTTTTT.

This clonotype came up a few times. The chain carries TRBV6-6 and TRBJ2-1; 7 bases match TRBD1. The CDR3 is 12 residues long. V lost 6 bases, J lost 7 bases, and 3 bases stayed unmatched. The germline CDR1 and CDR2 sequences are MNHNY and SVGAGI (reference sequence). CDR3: CASRSQGNEQFF. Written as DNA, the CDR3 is TGTGCCAGCAGGTCACAGGGGAATGAGCAGTTCTTC.

The CDR3 sequence: CASSPVGGPYNEQFF. As DNA, the CDR3 is TGTGCCAGCTCACCAGTGGGGGGGCCTTACAATGAGCAGTTCTTC. This sequence joins TRBV18 and TRBJ2-1; tentative D call: TRBD2 (7 bases). CDR1 KGHSH and CDR2 LQKENI come from the germline V gene. The ends were cut back, 2 bases at V and 4 bases at J, with 12 bases in the middle. The CDR3 spans 15 residues.

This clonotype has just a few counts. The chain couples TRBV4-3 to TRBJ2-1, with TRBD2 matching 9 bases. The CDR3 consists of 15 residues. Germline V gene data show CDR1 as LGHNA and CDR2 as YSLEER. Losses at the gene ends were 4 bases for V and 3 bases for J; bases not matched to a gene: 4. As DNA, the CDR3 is TGCGCCAGCAGCCGTCAGCGGGGGGTCTACAATGAGCAGTTCTTC. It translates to CASSRQRGVYNEQFF.

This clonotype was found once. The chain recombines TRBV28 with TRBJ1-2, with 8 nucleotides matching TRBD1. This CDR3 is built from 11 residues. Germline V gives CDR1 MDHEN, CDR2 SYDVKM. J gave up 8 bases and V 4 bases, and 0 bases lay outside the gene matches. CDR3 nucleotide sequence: TGTGCCAGCAGTTACAGGGGGGGCTACACCTTC. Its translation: CASSYRGGYTF.

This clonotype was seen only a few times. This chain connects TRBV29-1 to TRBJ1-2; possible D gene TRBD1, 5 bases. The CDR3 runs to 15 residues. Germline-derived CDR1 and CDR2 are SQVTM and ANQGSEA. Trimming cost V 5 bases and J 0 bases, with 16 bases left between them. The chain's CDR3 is CSVIHDRISNYGYTF. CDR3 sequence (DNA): TGCAGCGTTATTCATGACAGAATTTCTAACTATGGCTACACCTTC.

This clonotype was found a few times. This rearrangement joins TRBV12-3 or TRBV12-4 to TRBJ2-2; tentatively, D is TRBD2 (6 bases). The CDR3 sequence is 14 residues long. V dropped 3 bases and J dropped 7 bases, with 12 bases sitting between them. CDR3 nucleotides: TGTGCCAGCAGTTTTGGGGGGTCAAGCGGGGAGCTGTTTTTT. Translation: CASSFGGSSGELFF.

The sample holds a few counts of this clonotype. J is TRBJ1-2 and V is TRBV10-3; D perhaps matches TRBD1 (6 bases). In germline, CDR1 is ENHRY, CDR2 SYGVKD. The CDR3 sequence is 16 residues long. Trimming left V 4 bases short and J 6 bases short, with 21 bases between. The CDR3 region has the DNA TGTGCCATCAGTGCCCGGGGGGGGCTCCGACGGGATGGCTACACCTTC. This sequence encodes CAISARGGLRRDGYTF.

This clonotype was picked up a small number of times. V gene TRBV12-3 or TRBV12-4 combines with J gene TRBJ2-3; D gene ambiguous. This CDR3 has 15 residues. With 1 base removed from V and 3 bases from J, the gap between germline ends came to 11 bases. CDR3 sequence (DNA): TGTGCCAGCAGTTTAGTGCTCGGTGGGACAGATACGCAGTATTTT. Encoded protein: CASSLVLGGTDTQYF.

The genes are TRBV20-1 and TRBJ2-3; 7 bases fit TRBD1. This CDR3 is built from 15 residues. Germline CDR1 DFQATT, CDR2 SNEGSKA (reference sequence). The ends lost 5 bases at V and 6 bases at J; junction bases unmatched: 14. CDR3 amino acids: CSAVVGQNLDDTQYF. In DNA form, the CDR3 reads TGCAGTGCTGTTGTGGGACAGAACTTGGATGATACGCAGTATTTT.

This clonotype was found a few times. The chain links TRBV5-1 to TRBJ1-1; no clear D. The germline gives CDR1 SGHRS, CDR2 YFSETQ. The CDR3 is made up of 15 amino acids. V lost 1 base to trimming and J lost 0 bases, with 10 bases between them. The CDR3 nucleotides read TGCGCCAGCAGCTTGTGGAACAGACTGAACACTGAAGCTTTCTTT. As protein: CASSLWNRLNTEAFF.

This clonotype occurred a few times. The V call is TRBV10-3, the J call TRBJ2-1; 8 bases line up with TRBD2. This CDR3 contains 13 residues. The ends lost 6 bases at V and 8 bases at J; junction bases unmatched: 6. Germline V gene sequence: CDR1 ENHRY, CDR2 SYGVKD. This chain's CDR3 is CAISLAGTDEQFF. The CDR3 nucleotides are TGTGCCATCAGCTTAGCGGGGACCGATGAGCAGTTCTTC.

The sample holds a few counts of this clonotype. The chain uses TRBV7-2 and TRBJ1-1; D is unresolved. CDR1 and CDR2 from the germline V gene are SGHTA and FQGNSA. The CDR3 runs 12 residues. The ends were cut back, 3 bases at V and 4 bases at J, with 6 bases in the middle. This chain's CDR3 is CASSLMFTEAFF. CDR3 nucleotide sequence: TGTGCCAGCAGCTTGATGTTCACTGAAGCTTTCTTT.

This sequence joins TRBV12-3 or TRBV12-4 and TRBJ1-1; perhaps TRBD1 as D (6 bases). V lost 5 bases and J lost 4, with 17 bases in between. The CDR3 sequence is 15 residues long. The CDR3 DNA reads TGTGCCAGCAGTATCTCGGCAGGGGTGGGCACTGAAGCTTTCTTT. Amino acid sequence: CASSISAGVGTEAFF.

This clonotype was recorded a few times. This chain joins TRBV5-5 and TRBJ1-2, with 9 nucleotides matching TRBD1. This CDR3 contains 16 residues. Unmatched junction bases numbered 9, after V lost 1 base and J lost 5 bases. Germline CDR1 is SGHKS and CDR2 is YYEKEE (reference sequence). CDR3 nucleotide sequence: TGTGCCAGCAGCTTGAGGACAGGGGTTGGAATTTATGGCTACACCTTC. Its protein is CASSLRTGVGIYGYTF.